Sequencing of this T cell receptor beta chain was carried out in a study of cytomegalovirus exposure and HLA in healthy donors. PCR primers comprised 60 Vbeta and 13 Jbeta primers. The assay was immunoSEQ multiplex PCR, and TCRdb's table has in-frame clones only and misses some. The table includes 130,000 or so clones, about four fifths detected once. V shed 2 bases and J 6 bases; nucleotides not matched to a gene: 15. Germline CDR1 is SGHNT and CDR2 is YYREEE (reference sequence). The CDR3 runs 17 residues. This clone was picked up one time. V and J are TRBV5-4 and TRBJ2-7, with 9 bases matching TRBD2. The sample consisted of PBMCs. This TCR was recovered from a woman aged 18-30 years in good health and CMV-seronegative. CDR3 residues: CASSLGEGSGRVGEQYF. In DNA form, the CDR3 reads TGTGCCAGCAGCTTAGGCGAGGGTAGCGGGAGAGTCGGCGAGCAGTACTTC. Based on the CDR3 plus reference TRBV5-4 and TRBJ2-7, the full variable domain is ETGVTQSPTHLIKTRGQQVTLRCSSQSGHNTVSWYQQALGQGPQFIFQYYREEENGRGNFPPRFSGLQFPNYSSELNVNALELDDSALYLCASSLGEGSGRVGEQYFGPGTRLTVT.